Below, 31 T cell receptor beta chains from the same sample are listed, as sequenced in a study of shared clonotypes between healthy human individuals. The table came from immunoSEQ multiplex PCR; TCRdb's copy has only in-frame clones and leaves some out. Of about 300,000 clones in the sample, 74% were seen once. Sequencing used memory CD4+ T cells sorted from blood. The sample's subset: CD45RA-negative fraction. The receptor set was obtained from a man under 40 in good health.

In DNA form, the CDR3 reads TGTGCCTGGAGTAGGGGCGTCTACGAGCAGTACTTC. Amino acids: CAWSRGVYEQYF. V gene TRBV30 combines with J gene TRBJ2-7, with D tentatively TRBD1 (5 bases). The ends were cut back, 2 bases at V and 3 bases at J, with 8 bases in the middle. Germline CDR1 GTSNPN, CDR2 SVGIG (reference sequence). The CDR3 is 12 residues long.

This clone has just one count. The chain joins TRBV12-5 to TRBJ2-1, with 11 bases matching TRBD2. J lost 7 bases, V lost 8 bases, and 4 bases had no gene match. Germline V gene data show CDR1 as LGHNT and CDR2 as FRNRAP. This CDR3 is built from 13 residues. The chain's CDR3 is CASSTSGSNEQFF. The CDR3, as DNA: TGTGCTAGTTCCACTAGCGGGAGTAATGAGCAGTTCTTC.

The rearrangement uses TRBV19 and TRBJ1-5; D unresolved. The CDR3 runs to 13 residues. Germline lookup yields CDR1 LNHDA and CDR2 SQIVND (reference sequence). V shed 7 bases and J shed 3 bases, with 10 bases lying between them. Here the CDR3 reads CASNTHYNQPQHF. The DNA for the CDR3 is TGTGCCAGTAACACACATTACAATCAGCCCCAGCATTTT.

This chain connects TRBV5-1 to TRBJ2-7; possibly TRBD1 or TRBD2 for D (5 bases each). The V gene lost 0 bases and the J gene lost 2 bases, with 9 bases spanning the gap. The CDR3 totals 14 residues. Germline CDR1 is SGHRS and CDR2 is YFSETQ. The DNA for the CDR3 is TGCGCCAGCAGCTTGGCCGAGGGGACCTACGAGCAGTACTTC. It translates to CASSLAEGTYEQYF.

The rearrangement uses TRBV19 and TRBJ2-7; 9 bases are a match to TRBD1. The J segment lost 3 bases and the V segment lost 3 bases, leaving 6 bases of the junction unmatched. Germline V gene sequence: CDR1 LNHDA, CDR2 SQIVND (reference sequence). The CDR3 is 15 residues long. The CDR3 loop reads CASSITGGVGYEQYF. DNA of the CDR3: TGTGCCAGTAGTATTACAGGGGGCGTAGGCTACGAGCAGTACTTC.

This chain joins TRBV2 and TRBJ2-7, with 9 bases lining up with TRBD1. The CDR3 covers 14 residues. From germline, CDR1 is SNHLY and CDR2 FYNNEI. The J segment lost 0 bases and the V segment lost 5 bases, leaving 2 bases of the junction unmatched. The CDR3 here is CASSTDRGSYEQYF. The CDR3 DNA is TGTGCCAGCAGTACGGACAGGGGCTCCTACGAGCAGTACTTC.

CDR3 DNA: TGTGCCAGTAGTCCGCGGGGGCTAAGAGATCAGCCCCAGCATTTT. It encodes CASSPRGLRDQPQHF. The chain links TRBV19 to TRBJ1-5; a weak D match, TRBD1 (6 bases). The germline gives CDR1 LNHDA, CDR2 SQIVND (reference sequence). V lost 5 bases to trimming and J lost 5 bases, with 16 bases between them. CDR3 length equals 15 residues.

In DNA, the CDR3 is TGTGCCAGCAGCTTTGGGGCGGGACAGGGGGCCGAGCAGTACTTC. It encodes CASSFGAGQGAEQYF. The chain joins TRBV7-9 to TRBJ2-7; 12 bases are a match to TRBD1. The CDR3 has 15 residues. CDR1 is SEHNR, CDR2 FQNEAQ, per germline (reference sequence). Losses at the gene ends were 3 bases for V and 6 bases for J; bases not matched to a gene: 6.

The genes are TRBV4-1 and TRBJ2-1; D is perhaps TRBD1 or TRBD2 (5 bases each). This CDR3 spans 18 amino acids. V gave up 1 base and J gave up 5 bases, with 21 bases separating them. The germline gives CDR1 MGHRA, CDR2 YSYEKL. The CDR3 protein is CASSQVDMGFSGHNEQFF. CDR3 DNA sequence: TGCGCCAGCAGCCAAGTCGATATGGGGTTCTCGGGGCACAATGAGCAGTTCTTC.

The count of this clone is one. The CDR3 DNA follows: TGTGCCAGCAGCCCTCTAGCGGGGGAGCTCTACGAGCAGTACTTC. This gives the protein CASSPLAGELYEQYF. This rearrangement joins TRBV7-9 to TRBJ2-7; 10 bases line up with TRBD2. The CDR3 contains 15 residues. The V segment lost 5 bases and the J segment 3 bases; nucleotides outside the gene matches: 7. Germline values: CDR1 SEHNR, CDR2 FQNEAQ (reference sequence).

This clone occurred a few times. V and J are TRBV6-1 and TRBJ1-1, with D uncertain. In germline, CDR1 is MNHNS, CDR2 SASEGT. The CDR3 totals 13 residues. Trimming took off 8 bases at V and 4 bases at J, with 14 bases between the two ends. The CDR3 region has the DNA TGTGCCAGCGGAGAGGAATCGGGCACTGAAGCTTTCTTT. Its translation is CASGEESGTEAFF.

V is TRBV19 and J is TRBJ1-2, with D unresolved. Germline loops: CDR1 LNHDA, CDR2 SQIVND (reference sequence). The CDR3 is made up of 12 amino acids. Trimming pared 2 bases from V and 6 bases from J, leaving 7 bases between. The CDR3 nucleotides are TGTGCCAGTAGTATATCGACGGATGGCTACACCTTC. Protein product: CASSISTDGYTF.

The chain combines TRBV19 with TRBJ2-3; a weak D match, TRBD1 (5 bases). Germline V gives CDR1 LNHDA, CDR2 SQIVND (reference sequence). Deletions cut 3 bases from V and 3 bases from J, with 10 bases between. The CDR3 is made up of 14 amino acids. CDR3 protein: CASSISGSTDTQYF. The CDR3 DNA follows: TGTGCCAGTAGTATTTCAGGGTCTACAGATACGCAGTATTTT.

A few counts support this clone. This rearrangement joins TRBV11-2 to TRBJ1-1; D perhaps matches TRBD1 (5 bases). The CDR3 covers 14 residues. V lost 1 base to trimming and J lost 1 base, with 7 bases between them. The germline CDR1 and CDR2 sequences are SGHAT and FQNNGV. CDR3 bases: TGTGCCAGCAGCTTAGTGGGGCGGAACACTGAAGCTTTCTTT. It codes for CASSLVGRNTEAFF.

The chain carries TRBV7-2 and TRBJ2-1; 7 nucleotides match TRBD2. CDR3 length: 15 amino acids. Trimming removed 2 bases from V and 4 bases from J; junction bases left unmatched: 5. In germline, CDR1 is SGHTA, CDR2 FQGNSA. CDR3 in DNA: TGTGCCAGCAGCTTACAACTAGCGATTTACAATGAGCAGTTCTTC. Its protein is CASSLQLAIYNEQFF.

The count of this clone is one. The rearrangement links TRBV28 to TRBJ2-7; D is unresolved. The CDR3 runs to 13 residues. Trimming took off 1 base at V and 2 bases at J, with 6 bases between the two ends. The germline gives CDR1 MDHEN, CDR2 SYDVKM. The CDR3 sequence is CASSLSLAYEQYF. The CDR3 bases are TGTGCCAGCAGTTTATCACTCGCCTACGAGCAGTACTTC.

The CDR3 coding sequence is TGTGCCAGCGGGGATTGGGATGAGCAGTTCTTC. This gives the protein CASGDWDEQFF. V gene TRBV6-1 combines with J gene TRBJ2-1, with D uncertain. Germline V CDR1 and CDR2: MNHNS, SASEGT. The CDR3 contains 11 residues. The germline V and J ends were trimmed by 8 bases and 8 bases, with 10 bases remaining between them.

In its sample, this clone was seen a few times. Other DNA sequences in the sample encode the same CDR3. J is TRBJ2-5 and V is TRBV18, with D unclear. The CDR3 contains 11 residues. The germline V gene encodes CDR1 KGHSH and CDR2 LQKENI. Trimming took 6 bases from V and 5 from J, leaving 7 bases between them. The CDR3 reads CASSQKETQYF. For the CDR3, the DNA is TGTGCCAGCTCCCAAAAGGAGACCCAGTACTTC.

The chain recombines TRBV6-4 with TRBJ1-1; 11 positions agree with TRBD1. The junction had 9 bases not matched to a gene; V was cut back by 5 bases and J by 7 bases. The V gene's germline CDR1 is MRHNA and CDR2 SNTAGT. The CDR3 contains 15 residues. CDR3 DNA: TGTGCCAGCAGTAACGGACAGGGGGCTCTTAGTGAAGCTTTCTTT. Its protein is CASSNGQGALSEAFF.

CDR3 protein: CASSDALGRGYEQYF. For the CDR3, the DNA is TGTGCCAGCAGTGATGCCCTAGGCAGGGGGTACGAGCAGTACTTC. This chain connects TRBV6-1 to TRBJ2-7, with 7 bases identical to TRBD1. The germline V gene encodes CDR1 MNHNS and CDR2 SASEGT. The CDR3 is 15 amino acids. The trim removed 3 bases at V and 4 bases at J, leaving 9 bases unmatched.

CDR3 region: CASSAIANYGYTF. CDR3 bases: TGTGCCAGCAGCGCAATAGCTAACTATGGCTACACCTTC. V and J are TRBV9 and TRBJ1-2, with unresolved D. This CDR3 contains 13 residues. In germline, CDR1 is SGDLS, CDR2 YYNGEE. Trimming took off 3 bases at V and 0 bases at J, with 6 bases between the two ends.

This sequence joins TRBV19 and TRBJ1-2; possible D gene TRBD1, 6 bases. Germline lookup yields CDR1 LNHDA and CDR2 SQIVND (reference sequence). The length of the CDR3 is 13 residues. With 10 bases removed from V and 2 bases from J, the gap between germline ends came to 14 bases. Here the CDR3 reads CATEGTGNYGYTF. CDR3 coding DNA: TGTGCCACGGAAGGAACAGGGAACTATGGCTACACCTTC.

The chain recombines TRBV28 with TRBJ2-7; no reliable D call. The V gene's germline CDR1 is MDHEN and CDR2 SYDVKM. V shed 5 bases and J shed 7 bases, with 6 bases lying between them. This CDR3 has 10 amino acids. The CDR3 loop is CASSQREQYF. Written as DNA, the CDR3 is TGTGCCAGCAGTCAGAGGGAGCAGTACTTC.

The chain recombines TRBV15 with TRBJ1-4, with D possibly being TRBD1 (5 bases). The CDR3 covers 17 residues. The V and J ends lost 0 bases and 8 bases respectively, with 19 bases between them. Per the germline V gene, CDR1 is LNHNV and CDR2 is YYDKDF (reference sequence). The CDR3 region is CATSRDPLDNSGEKLFF. In nucleotides, the CDR3 is TGTGCCACCAGCAGAGATCCCTTGGACAACTCCGGAGAAAAACTGTTTTTT.

The chain joins TRBV19 to TRBJ2-3; TRBD2 is a possible D gene (6 bases). This CDR3 has 18 residues. CDR1 is LNHDA, CDR2 SQIVND, per germline (reference sequence). V was trimmed by 1 base and J by 8 bases, leaving 25 bases between them. This CDR3 is CASSIVLVGGIRARTQYF. CDR3 sequence (DNA): TGTGCCAGTAGTATAGTACTGGTCGGCGGGATTAGAGCCCGTACGCAGTATTTT.

In this sample, this clone turned up a few times. The chain carries TRBV27 and TRBJ1-1; perhaps TRBD1 as D (5 bases). The CDR3 is made up of 14 amino acids. CDR1 and CDR2 (germline): MNHEY, SMNVEV (reference sequence). V shed 2 bases and J shed 2 bases, with 9 bases lying between them. The CDR3 region is CASSLAGRNTEAFF. The CDR3 region has the DNA TGTGCCAGCAGTTTAGCAGGGCGAAACACTGAAGCTTTCTTT.

This clone was detected a few times. The V call is TRBV6-5, the J call TRBJ2-1; 7 nucleotides agree with TRBD1. V lost 5 bases, J lost 11 bases, and 6 bases stayed unmatched. Germline-derived CDR1 and CDR2 are MNHEY and SVGAGI. This CDR3 is built from 12 residues. CDR3 coding DNA: TGTGCCAGCAGTGAATACAGGGGTAAGCAGTTCTTC. This codes for CASSEYRGKQFF.

The rearrangement uses TRBV29-1 and TRBJ2-1; a possible D gene is TRBD2 (6 bases). Per germline, CDR1 SQVTM and CDR2 ANQGSEA. The CDR3 is 16 amino acids. Trimming pared 6 bases from V and 2 bases from J, leaving 20 bases between. DNA of the CDR3: TGCAGCGTCGGAGGATCGGGGGAAAAAACCTACAATGAGCAGTTCTTC. Protein product: CSVGGSGEKTYNEQFF.

V gene TRBV5-1 combines with J gene TRBJ2-1; tentative D call: TRBD2 (5 bases). The CDR3 is made up of 16 amino acids. Germline V gene lookup returns CDR1 SGHRS and CDR2 YFSETQ. Trimming took 4 bases from V and 0 from J, leaving 14 bases between them. In DNA, the CDR3 is TGCGCCAGCAGCCACGGACTGTCGGCCTCCTACAATGAGCAGTTCTTC. This sequence encodes CASSHGLSASYNEQFF.

This sequence joins TRBV12-2 and TRBJ2-6; the listed D gene, TRBD2, was not tested against the DNA. TRBV12-2 represents a pseudogene. The CDR3 totals 18 residues. The CDR3 region is CASRLARRCRSGANVLTF. The CDR3 bases are TGTGCAAGTCGCTTAGCGCGGAGGTGCCGCTCTGGGGCCAACGTCCTGACTTTC.

V is TRBV19 and J is TRBJ2-6; no clear D gene. The germline V gene has CDR1 LNHDA and CDR2 SQIVND (reference sequence). The CDR3 is made up of 16 amino acids. V was pared by 1 base and J by 0 bases, with 7 bases between. The CDR3 bases are TGTGCCAGTAGTATAGCCCTGACCTCTGGGGCCAACGTCCTGACTTTC. This encodes CASSIALTSGANVLTF.